These 18 T cell receptor beta chains were all obtained from the same sample, sequenced in a study of blood T cell repertoires in COVID-19. TCRdb's table, derived via immunoSEQ multiplex PCR, lists solely in-frame clones and lacks some. The sample records around 250,000 clones, about 91% being singletons. Sequenced sample: PBMCs or T cells enriched from blood (not recorded which). The receptor set was obtained from a human donor in a cohort exposed to, infected with or recovered from COVID-19 (not recorded which). The donor label of this sample is uncertain.

The chain uses TRBV4-1 and TRBJ1-6, with D unresolved. Trimming stripped 1 base from V and 7 bases from J, with 14 bases between. The CDR3 is 16 residues long. CDR1 is MGHRA, CDR2 YSYEKL, per germline. This CDR3 is CASSQGRVGVNSPLHF. Here the CDR3 DNA reads TGCGCCAGCAGCCAAGGGCGAGTGGGCGTGAATTCACCCCTCCACTTT.

This rearrangement joins TRBV19 to TRBJ2-7, with D possibly matching TRBD1 (6 bases). The V end was cut by 8 bases, the J end by 7 bases, with 12 bases between. The CDR3 covers 11 residues. CDR1 LNHDA and CDR2 SQIVND come from the germline V gene (reference sequence). This CDR3 is CASSDSNEQYF. The CDR3 DNA reads as TGTGCCAGTTCGGACAGTAATGAGCAGTACTTC.

This chain connects TRBV30 to TRBJ1-2; TRBD1 matches 12 bases. This CDR3 has 17 residues. The V and J ends lost 0 bases and 4 bases, in that order; junction bases with no gene match: 9. Germline values: CDR1 GTSNPN, CDR2 SVGIG (reference sequence). This chain's CDR3 is CAWSVPGQGAMGYGYTF. CDR3 in DNA: TGTGCCTGGAGTGTCCCGGGACAGGGGGCGATGGGCTATGGCTACACCTTC.

V usage is TRBV10-3 and J usage is TRBJ2-1; D might be TRBD2 (5 bases). This CDR3 comprises 14 residues. The germline gives CDR1 ENHRY, CDR2 SYGVKD. Trimming pared 11 bases from V and 8 bases from J, leaving 22 bases between. The CDR3 DNA reads TGTGCCTCGGGGAAGGAAGGTCGTTCGGATGAGCAGTTCTTC. This translates into CASGKEGRSDEQFF.

The chain has TRBV13 and TRBJ1-2; TRBD1 might be the D (6 bases). Germline assignment: CDR1 PRHDT and CDR2 FYEKMQ (reference sequence). The CDR3 totals 15 residues. The V gene lost 5 bases and the J gene lost 4 bases, with 17 bases spanning the gap. Here the CDR3 DNA reads TGTGCCAGCAGCCTACCTAGGGGGGGTGGCTATGGCTACACCTTC. Its translation: CASSLPRGGGYGYTF.

V is TRBV11-3 and J is TRBJ2-6; D remains unclear. CDR3 length equals 13 residues. The V gene lost 5 bases and the J gene lost 4 bases, with 6 bases spanning the gap. The germline gives CDR1 SGHNT, CDR2 YENEEA. The CDR3 DNA follows: TGTGCCAGCAGCCCTCCCGGGGCCAACGTCCTGACTTTC. It is translated as CASSPPGANVLTF.

CDR3 region: CASSIQLAGTDTQYF. CDR3 nucleotide sequence: TGTGCCAGTAGTATACAACTAGCGGGCACAGATACGCAGTATTTT. The chain is built from TRBV19 and TRBJ2-3, with 8 bases that match TRBD2. The CDR3 spans 15 residues. With 2 bases clipped from V and 1 base from J, the junction kept 2 bases outside the gene matches. The V gene's germline CDR1 is LNHDA and CDR2 SQIVND (reference sequence).

This chain uses TRBV3-1 (or the pseudogene TRBV3-2) with TRBJ2-2; no reliable D call. The germline V gene has CDR1 LGHDT and CDR2 YNNKEL (reference sequence). The ends were cut back, 1 base at V and 1 base at J, with 10 bases in the middle. This CDR3 is 16 amino acids long. CDR3 residues: CASSQAQVVNTGELFF. The CDR3 DNA is TGTGCCAGCAGCCAAGCGCAAGTAGTGAACACCGGGGAGCTGTTTTTT.

V is TRBV11-2 and J is TRBJ2-7, with D uncertain. The germline CDR1 and CDR2 sequences are SGHAT and FQNNGV. Between the trimmed V and J ends, which lost 0 bases and 2 bases, there was a span of 8 bases. The CDR3 has 14 amino acids. The chain's CDR3 is CASSLDMAAYEQYF. Written as DNA, the CDR3 is TGTGCCAGCAGCTTAGATATGGCTGCCTACGAGCAGTACTTC.

CDR3 nucleotide sequence: TGTGCCAGCAGTTACTCGAGTTCGGGAACAGGGTATGAAGCTTTCTTT. Its translation is CASSYSSSGTGYEAFF. The genes are TRBV6-5 and TRBJ1-1; D might be TRBD1 (6 bases). Per germline, CDR1 MNHEY and CDR2 SVGAGI. The V end was cut by 0 bases, the J end by 7 bases, with 18 bases between. The CDR3 has 16 amino acids.

A few counts support this clone. DNA for the CDR3: TGTGCCAGCAACACTAACTATGGCTACACCTTC. Amino acids: CASNTNYGYTF. The rearrangement uses TRBV28 and TRBJ1-2; D remains ambiguous. Per germline, CDR1 MDHEN and CDR2 SYDVKM. V was cut by 7 bases and J by 0 bases, with 3 bases left in between. This CDR3 is built from 11 residues.

CDR3 protein: CASSHRSRYTF. For the CDR3, the DNA is TGTGCCAGCAGCCACCGTTCCAGGTACACCTTC. The chain uses TRBV3-1 (or the pseudogene TRBV3-2) and TRBJ1-2; D ambiguous. CDR3 size: 11 residues. V was trimmed by 3 bases and J by 11 bases, leaving 10 bases between them. From germline, CDR1 is LGHDT and CDR2 YNNKEL (reference sequence).

The rearrangement joins TRBV7-2 to TRBJ2-3; 7 positions agree with TRBD1. CDR1 and CDR2 from the germline V gene are SGHTA and FQGNSA. The CDR3 covers 15 residues. With 1 base clipped from V and 5 bases from J, the junction kept 6 bases outside the gene matches. CDR3 sequence (DNA): TGTGCCAGCAGCTTAGAAGGGGGCCGGCTAGATACGCAGTATTTT. Its translation is CASSLEGGRLDTQYF.

This clone was recorded a few times. The V and J genes are TRBV4-1 and TRBJ2-1, with 9 positions matching TRBD2. Germline CDR1 and CDR2: MGHRA and YSYEKL. J was trimmed by 4 bases and V by 1 base; bases with no gene match: 11. The CDR3 has 18 residues. This CDR3 is CASSQVDMGLAGYNEQFF. The CDR3 bases are TGCGCCAGCAGCCAAGTGGATATGGGCCTAGCGGGGTACAATGAGCAGTTCTTC.

The chain carries TRBV2 and TRBJ2-2; D is undetermined. Trimming left V 6 bases short and J 6 bases short, with 14 bases between. Germline CDR1 SNHLY, CDR2 FYNNEI. CDR3 size: 14 residues. Here the CDR3 reads CASREKLIAGELFF. The CDR3, as DNA: TGTGCCAGCAGGGAGAAGTTAATCGCCGGGGAGCTGTTTTTT.

V is TRBV2 and J is TRBJ1-1, with 8 bases matching TRBD1. This CDR3 comprises 12 residues. The junction had 4 bases not matched to a gene; V was cut back by 1 base and J by 12 bases. Germline CDR1 is SNHLY and CDR2 is FYNNEI. In DNA form, the CDR3 reads TGTGCCAGCAGTGAAGGGGGGACAGGTACTTTCTTT. Protein sequence: CASSEGGTGTFF.

The chain uses TRBV5-1 and TRBJ2-2, with 14 bases fitting TRBD2. CDR3 length equals 16 residues. With 5 bases clipped from V and 8 bases from J, the junction kept 8 bases outside the gene matches. From germline, CDR1 is SGHRS and CDR2 YFSETQ. The CDR3 sequence is CASRVGTSGGAGELFF. In DNA, the CDR3 is TGCGCCAGCAGAGTCGGGACTAGCGGGGGCGCGGGGGAGCTGTTTTTT.

The chain links TRBV4-2 to TRBJ1-6; possible D gene TRBD1, 6 bases. Between the trimmed V and J ends, which lost 0 bases and 1 base, there was a span of 10 bases. Per the germline V gene, CDR1 is LGHNA and CDR2 is YNFKEQ. The CDR3 runs 17 residues. CDR3 nucleotides: TGTGCCAGCAGCCAAGACGTGAGGGGGTCCTATAATTCACCCCTCCACTTT. Translation gives CASSQDVRGSYNSPLHF.